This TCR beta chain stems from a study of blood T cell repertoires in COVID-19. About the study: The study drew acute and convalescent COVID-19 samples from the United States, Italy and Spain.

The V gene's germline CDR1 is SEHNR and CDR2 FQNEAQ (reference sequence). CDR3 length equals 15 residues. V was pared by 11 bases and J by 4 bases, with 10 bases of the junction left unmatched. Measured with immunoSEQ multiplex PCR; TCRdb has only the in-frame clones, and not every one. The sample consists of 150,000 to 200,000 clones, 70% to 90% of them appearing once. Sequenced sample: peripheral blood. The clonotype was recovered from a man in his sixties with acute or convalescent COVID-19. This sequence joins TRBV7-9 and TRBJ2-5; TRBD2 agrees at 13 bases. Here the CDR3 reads CAHGLAGVHGETQYF. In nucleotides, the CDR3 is TGTGCCCACGGACTAGCGGGAGTTCATGGAGAGACCCAGTACTTC.